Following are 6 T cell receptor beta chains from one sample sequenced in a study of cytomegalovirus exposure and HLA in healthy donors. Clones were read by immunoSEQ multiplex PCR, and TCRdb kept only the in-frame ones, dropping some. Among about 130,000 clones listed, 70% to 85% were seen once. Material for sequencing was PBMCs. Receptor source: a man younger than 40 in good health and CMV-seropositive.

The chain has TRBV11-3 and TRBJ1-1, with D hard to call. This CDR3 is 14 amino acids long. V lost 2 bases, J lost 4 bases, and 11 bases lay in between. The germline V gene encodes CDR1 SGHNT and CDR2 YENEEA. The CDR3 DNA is TGTGCCAGCAGCTTAACGTCAGCGAGCACTGAAGCTTTCTTT. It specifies CASSLTSASTEAFF.

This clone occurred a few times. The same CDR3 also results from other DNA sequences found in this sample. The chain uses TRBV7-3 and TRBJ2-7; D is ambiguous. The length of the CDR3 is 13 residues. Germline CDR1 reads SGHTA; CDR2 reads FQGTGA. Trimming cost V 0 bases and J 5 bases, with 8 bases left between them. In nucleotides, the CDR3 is TGTGCCAGCAGCTTAACTGGGCCGGACGAGCAGTACTTC. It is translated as CASSLTGPDEQYF.

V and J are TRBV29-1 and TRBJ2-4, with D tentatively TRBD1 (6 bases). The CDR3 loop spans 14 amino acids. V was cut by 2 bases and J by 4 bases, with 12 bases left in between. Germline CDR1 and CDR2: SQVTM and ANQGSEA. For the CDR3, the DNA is TGCAGCGTTGAACCCCCAGGGGCAAAAAACATTCAGTACTTC. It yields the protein CSVEPPGAKNIQYF.

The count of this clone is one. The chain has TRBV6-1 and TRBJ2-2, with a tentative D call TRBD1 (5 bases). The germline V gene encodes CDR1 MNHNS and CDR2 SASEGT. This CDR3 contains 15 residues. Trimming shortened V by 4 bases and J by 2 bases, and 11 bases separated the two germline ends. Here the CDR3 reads CASSGMGRNTGELFF. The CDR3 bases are TGTGCCAGCAGTGGAATGGGGCGTAACACCGGGGAGCTGTTTTTT.

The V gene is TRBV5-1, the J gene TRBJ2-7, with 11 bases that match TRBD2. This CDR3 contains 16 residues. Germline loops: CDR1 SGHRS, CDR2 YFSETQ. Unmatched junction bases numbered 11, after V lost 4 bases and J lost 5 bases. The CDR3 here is CASSRSGGASNNEQYF. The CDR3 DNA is TGCGCCAGCAGCCGTAGCGGGGGGGCGTCGAACAACGAGCAGTACTTC.

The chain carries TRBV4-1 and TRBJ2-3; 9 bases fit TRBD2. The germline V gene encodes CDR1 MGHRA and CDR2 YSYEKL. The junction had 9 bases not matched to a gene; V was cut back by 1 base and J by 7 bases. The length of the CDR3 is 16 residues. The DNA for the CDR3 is TGCGCCAGCAGCCAAGGCGCCCAGCGGGGGGTATATACGCAGTATTTT. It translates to CASSQGAQRGVYTQYF.